This T cell receptor beta chain was profiled in a study of T cell changes during pregnancy in multiple sclerosis. The method was immunoSEQ multiplex PCR; TCRdb's version includes in-frame clones alone and lacks a portion of them. The data contain approximately 57,000 clones, about 92% of them seen just once; the ten biggest clones take up 0.15% to 0.25%. Trimming pared 4 bases from V and 5 bases from J, leaving 7 bases between. Germline V CDR1 and CDR2: SGHNT, YYREEE (reference sequence). CDR3 length equals 11 residues. The rearrangement uses TRBV5-4 and TRBJ2-7; D is unresolved. Material: CD4+ T cells from peripheral blood mononuclear cells, obtained in the second trimester of pregnancy. This sequence originates from a female donor with multiple sclerosis, enrolled in a pregnancy study. The CDR3 sequence: CASSARDEQYF. Written as DNA, the CDR3 is TGTGCCAGCAGCGCTCGGGACGAGCAGTACTTC.